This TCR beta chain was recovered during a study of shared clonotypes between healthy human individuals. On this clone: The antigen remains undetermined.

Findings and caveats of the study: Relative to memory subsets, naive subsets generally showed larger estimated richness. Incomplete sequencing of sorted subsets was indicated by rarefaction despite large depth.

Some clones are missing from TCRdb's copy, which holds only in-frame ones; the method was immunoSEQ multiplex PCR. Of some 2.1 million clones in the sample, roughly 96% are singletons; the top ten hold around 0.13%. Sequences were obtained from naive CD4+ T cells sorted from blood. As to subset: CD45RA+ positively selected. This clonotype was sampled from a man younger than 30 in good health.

CDR3 bases: TGCGCCAGCAGCTTGGCCTCAGGGAACGAGCAGTACTTC. Protein product: CASSLASGNEQYF. The rearrangement links TRBV5-1 to TRBJ2-7; a possible D gene is TRBD1 (5 bases). Looked up from germline, CDR1 is SGHRS and CDR2 is YFSETQ. The CDR3 length is 13 residues. Trimming stripped 0 bases from V and 5 bases from J, with 9 bases between.